This is a list of T cell receptor beta chains from one sample in a study of human T cells and chemical hapten exposure. TCRdb reanalysed the RACE reads using MiXCR and keeps one entry per CDR3 protein. The sample includes 60,000 to 75,000 distinct CDR3 sequences, about 7% of them seen just once. The sequencing here drew on whole blood, taken in connection with sensitization to the hapten diphenylcyclopropenone (DPC). These receptors were taken from a woman aged 25 to 39 with alopecia areata. Some clones in this sample may be carry-over from other donors' samples. Each CDR3 is given with its conserved first and last residue. The order of the fields is V gene, clone size, J gene, CDR3 protein. Expanded clones get a size class; other rows say once, few or many, or leave the size out.

V: TRBV11-2
size: many
J: TRBJ2-3
CDR3: CASSLSFTQYF

V: TRBV10-3
size: .
J: TRBJ1-3
CDR3: CATQGHLVSGNTIYF

V: TRBV12-3/TRBV12-4
size: many
J: TRBJ2-1
CDR3: CASRAGTAYNEQFF

V: TRBV12-3/TRBV12-4
size: many
J: TRBJ1-1
CDR3: CASRGISTEAFF

V: TRBV7-6
size: many
J: TRBJ2-3
CDR3: CASSPTLGVAGASDWTDTQYF

V: TRBV20-1
size: many
J: TRBJ2-4
CDR3: CSARASGLAKNIQYF

V: TRBV18
size: .
J: TRBJ1-1
CDR3: CASSLPPAGLGTEAFF

V: TRBV29-1
size: .
J: TRBJ1-2
CDR3: CSVENRDANYGYTF

V: TRBV2
size: many
J: TRBJ1-1
CDR3: CASSRDSTEAFF

V: TRBV12-5
size: many
J: TRBJ2-5
CDR3: CASGLGTERATQYF

V: TRBV10-3
size: many
J: TRBJ2-5
CDR3: CAISGPQETQYF

V: TRBV9
size: .
J: TRBJ1-2
CDR3: CASSVGSRATLYGYTF

V: TRBV25-1
size: many
J: TRBJ2-3
CDR3: CASSEEWTTDTQYF

V: TRBV7-3
size: many
J: TRBJ2-2
CDR3: CASSTSQGGTGELFF

V: TRBV14
size: .
J: TRBJ2-2
CDR3: CASSRQIPSNTGELFF

V: TRBV2
size: many
J: TRBJ2-5
CDR3: CASSGTSGGATETQYF

V: TRBV12-3/TRBV12-4
size: few
J: TRBJ2-7
CDR3: CASSFAGQGNPYEQYF

V: TRBV7-9
size: .
J: TRBJ1-1
CDR3: CASSLQGAGDTEAFF

V: TRBV29-1
size: many
J: TRBJ1-5
CDR3: CSVGTGGGNQPQHF

V: TRBV12-3/TRBV12-4
size: many
J: TRBJ2-7
CDR3: CASSLAGGSYEQYF

V: TRBV29-1
size: many
J: TRBJ2-2
CDR3: CSVGDRGRWGELFF

V: TRBV12-3/TRBV12-4
size: few
J: TRBJ1-5
CDR3: CASSSTGSNQPQHF

V: TRBV6-5
size: many
J: TRBJ2-7
CDR3: CATRGSDLDEQYF

V: TRBV12-3/TRBV12-4
size: many
J: TRBJ2-7
CDR3: CASSFTLYEQYF

V: TRBV20-1
size: many
J: TRBJ1-2
CDR3: CSANRDRGRPNYGYTF

V: TRBV3-1
size: many
J: TRBJ2-2
CDR3: CASSQDPRRLTGNTGELFF

V: TRBV10-2
size: .
J: TRBJ1-5
CDR3: CASSMSYSNQPQHF

V: TRBV11-3
size: many
J: TRBJ2-3
CDR3: CASSLRSKEDTQYF

V: TRBV12-5
size: many
J: TRBJ2-3
CDR3: CASGLGTGHPSTDTQYF

V: TRBV6-5
size: many
J: TRBJ1-2
CDR3: CASSYGRGGPGYTF

V: TRBV7-2
size: many
J: TRBJ1-5
CDR3: CASSPRGGAYNQPQHF

V: TRBV18
size: many
J: TRBJ2-3
CDR3: CASSPAGIVSDTQYF

V: TRBV7-2
size: many
J: TRBJ1-1
CDR3: CASSRDRISVAFF